These 7 T cell receptor beta chains were all obtained from the same sample, sequenced in a study of blood T cell repertoires in COVID-19. Only in-frame clones appear in the TCRdb table, and some are missing; sequencing was by immunoSEQ multiplex PCR. The repertoire consists of 160,000 or so clones, with roughly 87% occurring once and the leading ten covering roughly 3.9%. Source material: peripheral blood. The receptors stem from a woman in her fifties or sixties who had recovered from COVID-19.

This chain joins TRBV5-1 and TRBJ2-3, with D perhaps TRBD2 (6 bases). Germline-derived CDR1 and CDR2 are SGHRS and YFSETQ. CDR3 length: 16 amino acids. Trimming took off 0 bases at V and 0 bases at J, with 11 bases between the two ends. CDR3 loop: CASSLGVAESTDTQYF. CDR3 DNA sequence: TGCGCCAGCAGCTTGGGGGTAGCGGAAAGCACAGATACGCAGTATTTT.

The V gene is TRBV5-1, the J gene TRBJ1-1; D might be TRBD1 (5 bases). The CDR3 contains 15 residues. Trimming left V 4 bases short and J 0 bases short, with 13 bases between. Germline-derived CDR1 and CDR2 are SGHRS and YFSETQ. CDR3 bases: TGCGCCAGCAGCATAGGACGGGGGATGAACACTGAAGCTTTCTTT. Translated, it gives CASSIGRGMNTEAFF.

The J gene is TRBJ2-4, the V gene TRBV19; D gene ambiguous. The CDR3 length is 16 residues. Trimming removed 7 bases from V and 1 base from J, with 17 bases in between. The germline gives CDR1 LNHDA, CDR2 SQIVND (reference sequence). CDR3 nucleotides: TGTGCCAGTACCTCGAGTGGGCTTCCCGCCAAAAACATTCAGTACTTC. Translated: CASTSSGLPAKNIQYF.

The chain joins TRBV30 to TRBJ2-7; D is undetermined. V was trimmed by 0 bases and J by 0 bases, leaving 9 bases between them. CDR3 length: 14 amino acids. The germline CDR1 and CDR2 sequences are GTSNPN and SVGIG (reference sequence). CDR3 amino acids: CAWSVTSSSYEQYF. CDR3 DNA sequence: TGTGCCTGGAGTGTAACATCCAGCTCCTACGAGCAGTACTTC.

The chain carries TRBV4-2 and TRBJ2-7; 8 nucleotides agree with TRBD1. The V segment lost 3 bases and the J segment 2 bases; nucleotides outside the gene matches: 6. The CDR3 is made up of 15 amino acids. Germline loops: CDR1 LGHNA, CDR2 YNFKEQ. The CDR3 sequence: CASSQAGTGPYEQYF. The CDR3 coding sequence is TGTGCCAGCAGCCAGGCCGGGACAGGCCCCTACGAGCAGTACTTC.

This clone was counted once. The rearrangement uses TRBV4-1 and TRBJ2-3; 10 bases line up with TRBD2. V was clipped by 1 base and J by 1 base; unmatched bases: 5. Germline CDR1 and CDR2: MGHRA and YSYEKL. The CDR3 is made up of 17 amino acids. Written as DNA, the CDR3 is TGCGCCAGCAGCCAAGTGCTAGCGGGGGTCCGCACAGATACGCAGTATTTT. Translating gives CASSQVLAGVRTDTQYF.

The J gene is TRBJ2-1, the V gene TRBV3-1 (or the pseudogene TRBV3-2), with TRBD2 identical over 7 bases. This CDR3 region has 18 residues. Germline CDR1 and CDR2: LGHDT and YNNKEL (reference sequence). J was trimmed by 0 bases and V by 1 base; bases with no gene match: 9. The CDR3 sequence is CASSQVAGAPSSYNEQFF. In DNA form, the CDR3 reads TGTGCCAGCAGCCAAGTAGCGGGTGCGCCTAGCTCCTACAATGAGCAGTTCTTC.